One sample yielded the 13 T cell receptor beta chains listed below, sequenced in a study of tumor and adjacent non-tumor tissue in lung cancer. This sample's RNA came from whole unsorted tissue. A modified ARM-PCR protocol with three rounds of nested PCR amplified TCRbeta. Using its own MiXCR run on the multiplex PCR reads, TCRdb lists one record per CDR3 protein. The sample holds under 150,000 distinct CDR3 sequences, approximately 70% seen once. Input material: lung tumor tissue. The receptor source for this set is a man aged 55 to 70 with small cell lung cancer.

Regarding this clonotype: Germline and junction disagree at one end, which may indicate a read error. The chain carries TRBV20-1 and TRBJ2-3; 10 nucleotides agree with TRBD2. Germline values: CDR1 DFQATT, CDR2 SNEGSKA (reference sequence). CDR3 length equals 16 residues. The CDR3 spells CSAAPPKREGTYTQYF. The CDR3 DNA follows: TGCAGTGCTGCCCCTCCCAAGCGGGAGGGCACATATACGCAGTATTTT.

CDR3: CASSLEGGTKAFF. In DNA, the CDR3 is TGTGCCAGCAGCTTAGAGGGCGGTACTAAGGCTTTCTTT. The V call is TRBV11-3, the J call TRBJ1-1; D uncertain. Germline-derived CDR1 and CDR2 are SGHNT and YENEEA. The CDR3 length is 13 residues. V was pared by 0 bases and J by 11 bases, with 13 bases between.

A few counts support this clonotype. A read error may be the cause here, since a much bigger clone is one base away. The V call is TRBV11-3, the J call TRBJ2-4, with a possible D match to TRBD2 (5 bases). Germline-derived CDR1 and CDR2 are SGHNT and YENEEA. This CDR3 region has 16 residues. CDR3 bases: TGTGCCAGCAGCTTAAGGTCAGATCTAGCCAAAAGCATTCAGTACTTC. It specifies CASSLRSDLAKSIQYF. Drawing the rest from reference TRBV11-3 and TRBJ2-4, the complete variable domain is EAGVVQSPRYKIIEKKQPVAFWCNPISGHNTLYWYLQNLGQGPELLIRYENEEAVDDSQLPKDRFSAERLKGVDSTLKIQPAELGDSAVYLCASSLRSDLAKSIQYFGAGTRLSVL.

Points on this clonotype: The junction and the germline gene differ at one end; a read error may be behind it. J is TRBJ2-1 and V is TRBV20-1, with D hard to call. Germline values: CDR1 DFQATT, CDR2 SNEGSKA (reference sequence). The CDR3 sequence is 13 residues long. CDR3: CSDRDPSFNEQFF. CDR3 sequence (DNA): TGCAGTGATAGAGATCCCAGCTTCAATGAGCAGTTCTTC.

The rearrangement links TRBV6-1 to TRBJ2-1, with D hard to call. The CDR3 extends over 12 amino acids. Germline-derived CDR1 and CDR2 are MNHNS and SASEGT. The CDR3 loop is CASLQPTYEQFF. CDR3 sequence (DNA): TGTGCTAGCCTCCAACCGACATACGAGCAGTTCTTC.

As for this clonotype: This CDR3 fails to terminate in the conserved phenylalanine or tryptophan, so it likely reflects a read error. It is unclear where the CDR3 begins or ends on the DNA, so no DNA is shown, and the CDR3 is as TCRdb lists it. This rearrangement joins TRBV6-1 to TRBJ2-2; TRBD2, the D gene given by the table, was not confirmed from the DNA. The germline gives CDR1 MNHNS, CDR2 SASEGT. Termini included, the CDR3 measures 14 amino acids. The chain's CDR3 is CASSVMEVAGELLI.

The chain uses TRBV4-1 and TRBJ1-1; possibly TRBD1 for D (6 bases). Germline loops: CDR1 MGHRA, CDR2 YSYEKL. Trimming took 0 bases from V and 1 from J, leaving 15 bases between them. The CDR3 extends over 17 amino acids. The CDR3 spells CASSQEGWGRGNTEAFF. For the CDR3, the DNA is TGCGCCAGCAGCCAAGAAGGTTGGGGGCGCGGGAACACTGAAGCTTTCTTT.

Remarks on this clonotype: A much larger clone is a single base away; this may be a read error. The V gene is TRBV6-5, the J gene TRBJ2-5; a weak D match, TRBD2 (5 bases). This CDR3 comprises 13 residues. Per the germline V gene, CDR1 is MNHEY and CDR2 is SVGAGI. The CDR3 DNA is TGTGCCAACAGTCGGGATCCTGTAGAGACCCAGTACTTC. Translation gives CANSRDPVETQYF.

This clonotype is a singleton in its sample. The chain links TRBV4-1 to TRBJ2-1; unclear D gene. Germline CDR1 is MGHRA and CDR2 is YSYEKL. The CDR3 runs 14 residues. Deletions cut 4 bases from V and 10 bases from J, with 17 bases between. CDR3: CASSRDVRSKEQFF. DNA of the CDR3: TGCGCCAGCAGCCGAGATGTTAGGTCCAAAGAGCAGTTCTTC.

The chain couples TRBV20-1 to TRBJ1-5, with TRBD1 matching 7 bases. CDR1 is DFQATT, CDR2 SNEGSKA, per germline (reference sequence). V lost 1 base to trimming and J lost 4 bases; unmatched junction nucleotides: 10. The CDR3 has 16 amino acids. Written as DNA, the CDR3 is TGCAGTGCTAGAGGATCCGCTAGGGGGCTGAATCAGCCCCAGCATTTT. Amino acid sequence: CSARGSARGLNQPQHF.

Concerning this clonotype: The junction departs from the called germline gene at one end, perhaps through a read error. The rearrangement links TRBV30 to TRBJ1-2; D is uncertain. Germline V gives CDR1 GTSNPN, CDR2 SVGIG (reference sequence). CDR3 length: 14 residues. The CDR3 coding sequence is TGTGCTTGGAGTGTCGGCAGGCGGATCTATGGCAACACCTTC. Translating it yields CAWSVGRRIYGNTF.

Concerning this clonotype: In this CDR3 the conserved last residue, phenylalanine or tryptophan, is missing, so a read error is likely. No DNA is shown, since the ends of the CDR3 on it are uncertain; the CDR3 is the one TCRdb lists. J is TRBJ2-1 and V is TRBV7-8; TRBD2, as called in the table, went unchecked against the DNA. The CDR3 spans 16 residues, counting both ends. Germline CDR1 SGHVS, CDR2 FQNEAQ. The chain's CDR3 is CASSRTAGGDYNEQFI.

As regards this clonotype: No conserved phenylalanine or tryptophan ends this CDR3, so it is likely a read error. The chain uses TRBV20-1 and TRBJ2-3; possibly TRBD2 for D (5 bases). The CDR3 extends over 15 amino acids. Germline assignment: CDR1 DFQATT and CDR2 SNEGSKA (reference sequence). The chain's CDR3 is CSTSNAVTGTDTQYY. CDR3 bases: TGCAGTACTAGTAATGCGGTGACTGGCACAGATACGCAGTATTAT.